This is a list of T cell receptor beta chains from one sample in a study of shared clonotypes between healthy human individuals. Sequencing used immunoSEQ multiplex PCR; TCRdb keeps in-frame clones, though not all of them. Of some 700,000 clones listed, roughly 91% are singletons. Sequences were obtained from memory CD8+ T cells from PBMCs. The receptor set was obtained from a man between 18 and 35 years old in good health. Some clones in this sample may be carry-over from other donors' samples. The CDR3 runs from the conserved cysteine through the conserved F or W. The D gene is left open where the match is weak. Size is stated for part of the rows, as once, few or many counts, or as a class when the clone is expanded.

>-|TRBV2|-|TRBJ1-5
TGTGCCAGCAGTGAAGTGGGAAATCAGCCCCAGCATTTT
CASSEVGNQPQHF
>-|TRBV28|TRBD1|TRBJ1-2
TGTGCCAGCAGTTTCCGCCAGGGGGATGGCCGGGGCTACACCTTC
CASSFRQGDGRGYTF
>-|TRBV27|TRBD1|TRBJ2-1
TGTGCCAGCAGTTGGACAGGGGCCCTCTACAATGAGCAGTTCTTC
CASSWTGALYNEQFF
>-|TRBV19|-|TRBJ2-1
TGTGCCAGTAGTATGGATCGGGGCTCCTACAATGAGCAGTTCTTC
CASSMDRGSYNEQFF
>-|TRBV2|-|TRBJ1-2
TGTGCCAGCAGTGAACGGGGCGGGGACGGCTACACCTTC
CASSERGGDGYTF
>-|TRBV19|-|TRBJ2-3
TGTGCCAGTAGTCCCGATTACGGTCCAGATACGCAGTATTTT
CASSPDYGPDTQYF
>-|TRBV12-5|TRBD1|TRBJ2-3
TGTGCTAGTGGTGGGACAGATAAGTATCGAGATACGCAGTATTTT
CASGGTDKYRDTQYF
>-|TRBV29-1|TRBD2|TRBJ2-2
TGCAGCGTGGGAGGGATGACTAGCGGGGAAACCGGGGAGCTGTTTTTT
CSVGGMTSGETGELFF
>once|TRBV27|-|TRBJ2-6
TGTGCCAGCAGACCAAGGGGCTCTGGGGCCAACGTCCTGACTTTC
CASRPRGSGANVLTF
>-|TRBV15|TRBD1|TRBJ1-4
TGTGCCACCAGCGACCAGGGGGCTGCTAATGAAAAACTGTTTTTT
CATSDQGAANEKLFF
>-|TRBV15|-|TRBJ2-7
TGTGCCACCAGGACCGACGAGGAGACCTACGAGCAGTACTTC
CATRTDEETYEQYF
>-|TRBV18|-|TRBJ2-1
TGTGCCAGCTCACTTGCAGGTGAGGGTTACAATGAGCAGTTCTTC
CASSLAGEGYNEQFF
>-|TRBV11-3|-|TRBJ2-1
TGTGCCAGCAGCTTACAGAGAATCAATGAGCAGTTCTTC
CASSLQRINEQFF
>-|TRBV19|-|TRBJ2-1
TGTGCCAGTAGTAAAGAGCGGAACTACAATGAGCAGTTCTTC
CASSKERNYNEQFF
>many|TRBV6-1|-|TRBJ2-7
TGTGCCAGCAGTGAAGGTCGAACGAGCTTGGACTACGAGCAGTACTTC
CASSEGRTSLDYEQYF
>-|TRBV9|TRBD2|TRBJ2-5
TGTGCCAGCAGCGCGGTAGCGGGGCGCCAAGAGACCCAGTACTTC
CASSAVAGRQETQYF
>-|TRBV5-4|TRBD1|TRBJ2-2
TGTGCCAGCAGCCAGGACAGGTTCGCGAACACCGGGGAGCTGTTTTTT
CASSQDRFANTGELFF
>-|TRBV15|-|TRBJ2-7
TGTGCCACCAGCAGAGATTCGGTGTACGAGCAGTACTTC
CATSRDSVYEQYF
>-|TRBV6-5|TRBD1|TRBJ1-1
TGTGCCAGCAGCCCACAGGGGGTTAACACTGAAGCTTTCTTT
CASSPQGVNTEAFF
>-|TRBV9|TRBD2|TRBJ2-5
TGTGCCAGCAGCGTAGAGGGAGGGACCCAAGAGACCCAGTACTTC
CASSVEGGTQETQYF
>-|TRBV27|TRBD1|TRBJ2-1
TGTGCCAGCTCGGCCGGGACAGCTACCTACAATGAGCAGTTCTTC
CASSAGTATYNEQFF
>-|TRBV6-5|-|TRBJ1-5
TGTGCCAGCAGCCAATCACAGGGAGGTGGCCAGCCCCAGCATTTT
CASSQSQGGGQPQHF
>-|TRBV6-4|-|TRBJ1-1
TGTGCCAGCAGTGAAGGGATAGGGGGGGCGCCTGAAGCTTTCTTT
CASSEGIGGAPEAFF
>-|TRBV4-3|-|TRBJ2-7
TGCGCCAGCAGCCAGGCCGGACTATTCTACGAGCAGTACTTC
CASSQAGLFYEQYF
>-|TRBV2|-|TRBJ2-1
TGTGCCAGCAGGCTACCAGGGGGGCCCTACAATGAGCAGTTCTTC
CASRLPGGPYNEQFF
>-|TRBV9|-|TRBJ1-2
TGTGCCAGCAGCGTAGGAGATGGGGACTATGGCTACACCTTC
CASSVGDGDYGYTF
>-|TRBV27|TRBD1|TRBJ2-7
TGTGCCAGCAGTCACGGGACAGGGAGAATAGACTACGAGCAGTACTTC
CASSHGTGRIDYEQYF
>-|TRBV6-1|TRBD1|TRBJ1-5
TGTGCCAGCAGCACGGACAGGGCCGAATATCAGCCCCAGCATTTT
CASSTDRAEYQPQHF
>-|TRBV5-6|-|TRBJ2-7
TGTGCCAGCAGCTTGTGGGAACGCCACGAGCAGTACTTC
CASSLWERHEQYF